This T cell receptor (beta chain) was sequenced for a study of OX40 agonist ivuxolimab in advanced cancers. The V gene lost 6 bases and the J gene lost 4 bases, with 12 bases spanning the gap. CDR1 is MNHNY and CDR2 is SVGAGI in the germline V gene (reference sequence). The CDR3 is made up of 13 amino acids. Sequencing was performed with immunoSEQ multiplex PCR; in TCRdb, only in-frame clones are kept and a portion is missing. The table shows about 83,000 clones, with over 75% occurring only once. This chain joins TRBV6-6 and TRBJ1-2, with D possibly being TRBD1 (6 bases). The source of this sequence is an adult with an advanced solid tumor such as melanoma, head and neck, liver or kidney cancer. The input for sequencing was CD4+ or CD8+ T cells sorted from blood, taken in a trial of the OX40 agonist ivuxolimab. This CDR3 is CASRSTGPYGYTF. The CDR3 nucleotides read TGTGCCAGCAGGTCCACAGGGCCCTATGGCTACACCTTC.